Listed below are T cell receptor beta chains from one sample, sequenced in a study of blood T cell repertoires in COVID-19. Using immunoSEQ multiplex PCR, the repertoire was profiled, and TCRdb retains in-frame clones only, with some absent. This sample has around 180,000 clones, with 80% to 90% found just once. Sequencing used peripheral blood. These receptors were taken from an elderly woman with COVID-19, enrolled during active disease. Each CDR3 is given with its conserved first and last residue. Each record gives: clone size, J gene, D gene, V gene, CDR3 protein, CDR3 DNA. A D gene is named only where the DNA matches it firmly. Not all rows give a size; the values are once, few, many and, for expanded clones, a class.

.,TRBJ2-5,.,TRBV9,CASSVSGKETQYF,TGTGCCAGCAGCGTCTCAGGAAAAGAGACCCAGTACTTC
medium-sized,TRBJ1-3,.,TRBV4-1,CASSRTRGGGNTIYF,TGCGCCAGCAGCCGGACTAGGGGTGGTGGAAACACCATATATTTT
.,TRBJ1-1,TRBD1,TRBV5-1,CASSPGQATEAFF,TGCGCCAGCAGCCCCGGACAGGCCACTGAAGCTTTCTTT
.,TRBJ1-2,.,TRBV4-1,CASSQGNQGLYGYTF,TGCGCCAGCAGCCAAGGCAACCAGGGGTTGTATGGCTACACCTTC
.,TRBJ2-4,TRBD1,TRBV6-6,CASRLPGQGAKNIQYF,TGTGCCAGCAGGCTACCCGGACAGGGGGCCAAAAACATTCAGTACTTC
once,TRBJ2-1,TRBD2,TRBV19,CASSSSNHGGEFF,TGTGCCAGTAGTTCCTCCAATCACGGGGGGGAGTTCTTC
.,TRBJ1-1,TRBD1,TRBV7-9,CASSYRDRGTEAFF,TGTGCCAGCAGCTACCGGGACAGGGGCACTGAAGCTTTCTTT
.,TRBJ2-5,TRBD2,TRBV11-2,CASSLGGLAGAQETQYF,TGTGCCAGCAGCTTAGGAGGTCTAGCGGGGGCACAAGAGACCCAGTACTTC
few,TRBJ2-1,.,TRBV6-2/TRBV6-3,CASSYRTMRNSDEQFF,TGTGCCAGCAGTTACCGGACTATGAGGAATTCGGATGAGCAGTTCTTC
.,TRBJ1-1,TRBD1,TRBV19,CASSTTGTGMNTEAFF,TGTGCCAGTAGTACCACCGGGACAGGGATGAACACTGAAGCTTTCTTT
few,TRBJ2-1,TRBD2,TRBV15,CATSGPTSGANNEQFF,TGTGCCACCAGCGGACCTACTAGCGGGGCAAACAATGAGCAGTTCTTC
.,TRBJ1-2,.,TRBV6-2/TRBV6-3,CASSLTGLPGAAYTF,TGTGCCAGCAGCCTTACGGGACTACCGGGGGCGGCCTACACCTTC
.,TRBJ1-1,.,TRBV5-1,CASSLAGTTEAFF,TGCGCCAGCAGCTTGGCCGGGACAACTGAAGCTTTCTTT
.,TRBJ1-1,TRBD1,TRBV5-6,CASSSAGQGRTEAFF,TGTGCCAGCAGCTCAGCGGGACAGGGGAGGACTGAAGCTTTCTTT
once,TRBJ1-2,.,TRBV7-9,CASSHSGEANYGYTF,TGTGCCAGCAGTCATTCAGGGGAAGCTAACTATGGCTACACCTTC
.,TRBJ2-7,TRBD1,TRBV29-1,CSVRTGSSYEQYF,TGCAGCGTGAGGACAGGGAGCTCCTACGAGCAGTACTTC
.,TRBJ2-1,.,TRBV5-1,CASSFRRDEQFF,TGCGCCAGCAGCTTCCGGCGGGATGAGCAGTTCTTC
.,TRBJ2-3,.,TRBV19,CASSRTATDTQYF,TGTGCCAGTAGTAGGACAGCAACAGATACGCAGTATTTT
.,TRBJ2-7,TRBD1,TRBV7-2,CASSSLGTGFGEQYF,TGTGCCAGCAGCTCCCTCGGGACAGGGTTCGGCGAGCAGTACTTC